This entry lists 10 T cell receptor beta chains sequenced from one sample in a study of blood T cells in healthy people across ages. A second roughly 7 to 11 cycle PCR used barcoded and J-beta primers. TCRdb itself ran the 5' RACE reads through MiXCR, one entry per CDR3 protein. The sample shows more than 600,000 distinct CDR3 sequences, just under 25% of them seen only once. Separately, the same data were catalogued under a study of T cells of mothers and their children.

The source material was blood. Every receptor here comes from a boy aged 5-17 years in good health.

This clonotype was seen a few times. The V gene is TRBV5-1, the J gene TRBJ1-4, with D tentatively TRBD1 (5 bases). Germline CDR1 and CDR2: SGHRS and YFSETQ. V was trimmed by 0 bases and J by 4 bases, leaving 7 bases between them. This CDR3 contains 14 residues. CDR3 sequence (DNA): TGCGCCAGCAGCTTGGACAGGTATAATGAAAAACTGTTTTTT. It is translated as CASSLDRYNEKLFF.

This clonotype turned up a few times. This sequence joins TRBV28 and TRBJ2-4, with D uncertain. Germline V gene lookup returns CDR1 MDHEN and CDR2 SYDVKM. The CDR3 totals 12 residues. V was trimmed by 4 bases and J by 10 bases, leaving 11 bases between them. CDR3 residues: CASSSNPRIQYF. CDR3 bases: TGTGCCAGCAGTTCCAACCCACGTATTCAGTACTTC.

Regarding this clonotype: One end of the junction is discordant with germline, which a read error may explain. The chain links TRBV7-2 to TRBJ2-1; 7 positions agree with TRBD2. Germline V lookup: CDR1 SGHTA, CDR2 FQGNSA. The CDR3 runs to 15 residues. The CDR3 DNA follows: TGTGCCAGCAGCTTGGCTAGCGGCTCCTACAATGAGCACTTCTTC. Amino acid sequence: CASSLASGSYNEHFF.

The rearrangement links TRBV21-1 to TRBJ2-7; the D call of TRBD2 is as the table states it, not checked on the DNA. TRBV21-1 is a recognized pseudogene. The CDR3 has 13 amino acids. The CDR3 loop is CASRAGKRYEQYF. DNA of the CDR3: TGTGCCAGCAGGGCGGGGAAACGGTACGAGCAGTACTTC.

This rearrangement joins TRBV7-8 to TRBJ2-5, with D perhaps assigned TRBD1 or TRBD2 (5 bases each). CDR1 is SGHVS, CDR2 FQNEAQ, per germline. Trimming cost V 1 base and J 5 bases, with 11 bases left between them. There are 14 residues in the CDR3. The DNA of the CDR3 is TGTGCCAGCAGCTTAGATGGGGGTTTCGAGACCCAGTACTTC. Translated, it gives CASSLDGGFETQYF.

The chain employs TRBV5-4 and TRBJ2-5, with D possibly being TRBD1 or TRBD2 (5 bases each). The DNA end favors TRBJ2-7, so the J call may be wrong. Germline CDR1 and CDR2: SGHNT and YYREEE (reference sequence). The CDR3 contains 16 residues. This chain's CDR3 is CASSANGAKAPYEQYF. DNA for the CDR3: TGTGCCAGCAGCGCGAACGGGGCGAAAGCGCCCTACGAGCAGTACTTC.

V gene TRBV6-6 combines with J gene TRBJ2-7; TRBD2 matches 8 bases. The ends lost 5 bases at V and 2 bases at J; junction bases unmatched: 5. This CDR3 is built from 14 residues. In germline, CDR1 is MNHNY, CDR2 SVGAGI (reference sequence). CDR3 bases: TGTGCCAGCAGTACACTAGCGGCTACCTACGAGCAGTACTTC. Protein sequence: CASSTLAATYEQYF.

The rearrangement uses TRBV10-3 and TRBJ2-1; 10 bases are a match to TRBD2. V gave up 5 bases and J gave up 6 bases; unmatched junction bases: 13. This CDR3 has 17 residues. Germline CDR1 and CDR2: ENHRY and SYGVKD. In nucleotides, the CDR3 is TGTGCCATCAGTCAAACCCAACTAGCGGGGTCATCCAATGAGCAGTTCTTC. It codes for CAISQTQLAGSSNEQFF.

Here the CDR3 reads CASSLLLPDRVETQYF. CDR3 nucleotide sequence: TGTGCCAGCAGTCTCCTACTCCCGGACAGGGTAGAGACCCAGTACTTC. V usage is TRBV28 and J usage is TRBJ2-5; TRBD1 aligns across 8 bases. Looked up from germline, CDR1 is MDHEN and CDR2 is SYDVKM. V was pared by 5 bases and J by 4 bases, with 12 bases of the junction left unmatched. The CDR3 consists of 16 residues.

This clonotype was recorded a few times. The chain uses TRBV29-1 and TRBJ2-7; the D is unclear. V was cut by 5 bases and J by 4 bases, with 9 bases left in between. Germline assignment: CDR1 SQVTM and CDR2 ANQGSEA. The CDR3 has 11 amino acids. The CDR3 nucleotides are TGCAGCGTTTTCGTAGATTACGAGCAGTACTTC. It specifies CSVFVDYEQYF.